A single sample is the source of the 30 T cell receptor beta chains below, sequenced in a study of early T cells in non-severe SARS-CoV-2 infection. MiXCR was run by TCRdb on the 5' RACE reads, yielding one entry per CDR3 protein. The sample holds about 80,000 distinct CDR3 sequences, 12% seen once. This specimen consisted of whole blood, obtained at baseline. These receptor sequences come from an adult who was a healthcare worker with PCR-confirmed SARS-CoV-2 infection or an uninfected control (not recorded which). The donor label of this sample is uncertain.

CDR3 sequence reads: CSVDAGDPHYEQYF. CDR3 DNA sequence: TGCAGCGTTGACGCTGGCGACCCGCACTACGAGCAGTACTTC. The V gene is TRBV29-1, the J gene TRBJ2-7, with D uncertain. Between the trimmed V and J ends, which lost 3 bases and 3 bases, there was a span of 15 bases. This CDR3 has 14 residues. Germline loops: CDR1 SQVTM, CDR2 ANQGSEA.

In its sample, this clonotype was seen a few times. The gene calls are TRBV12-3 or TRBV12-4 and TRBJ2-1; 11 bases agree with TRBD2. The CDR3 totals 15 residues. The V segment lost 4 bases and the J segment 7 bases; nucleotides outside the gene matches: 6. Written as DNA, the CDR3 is TGTGCCAGCAGTTCTACTAGCGGGAGAAAAAATGAGCAGTTCTTC. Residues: CASSSTSGRKNEQFF.

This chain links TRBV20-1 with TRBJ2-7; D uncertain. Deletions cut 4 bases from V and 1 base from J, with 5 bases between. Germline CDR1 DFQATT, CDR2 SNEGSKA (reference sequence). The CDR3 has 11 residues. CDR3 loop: CSAIGSYEQYF. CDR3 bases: TGCAGTGCTATAGGATCCTACGAGCAGTACTTC.

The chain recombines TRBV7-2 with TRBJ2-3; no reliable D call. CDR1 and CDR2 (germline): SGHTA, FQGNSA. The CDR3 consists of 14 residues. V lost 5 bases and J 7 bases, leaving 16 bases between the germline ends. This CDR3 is CASSPWQVSNTQYF. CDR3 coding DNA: TGTGCCAGCAGCCCGTGGCAAGTTTCCAATACGCAGTATTTT.

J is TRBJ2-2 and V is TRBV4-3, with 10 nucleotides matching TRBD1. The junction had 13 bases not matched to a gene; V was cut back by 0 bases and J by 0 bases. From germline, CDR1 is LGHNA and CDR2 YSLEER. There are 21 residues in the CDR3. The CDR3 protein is CASSQEAVQWGQGSNTGELFF. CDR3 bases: TGCGCCAGCAGCCAAGAAGCTGTTCAGTGGGGACAGGGGTCGAACACCGGGGAGCTGTTTTTT.

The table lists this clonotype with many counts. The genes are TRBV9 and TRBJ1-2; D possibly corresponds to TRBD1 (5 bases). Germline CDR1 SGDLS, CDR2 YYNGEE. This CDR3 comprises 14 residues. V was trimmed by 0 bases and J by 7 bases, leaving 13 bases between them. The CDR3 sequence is CASSVAVEGPGYTF. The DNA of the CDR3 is TGTGCCAGCAGCGTAGCGGTAGAGGGGCCTGGCTACACCTTC.

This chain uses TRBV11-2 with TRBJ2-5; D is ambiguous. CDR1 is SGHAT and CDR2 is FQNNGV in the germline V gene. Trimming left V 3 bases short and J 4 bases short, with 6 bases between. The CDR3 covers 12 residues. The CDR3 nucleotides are TGTGCCAGCAGCTTGTACGGAGAGACCCAGTACTTC. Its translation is CASSLYGETQYF.

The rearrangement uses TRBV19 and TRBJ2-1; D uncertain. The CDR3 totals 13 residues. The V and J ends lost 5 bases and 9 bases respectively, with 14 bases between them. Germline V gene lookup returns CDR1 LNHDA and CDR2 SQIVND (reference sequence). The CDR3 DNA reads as TGTGCCAGTAGTCCCCTTTCGTTGTTTGAGCAGTTCTTC. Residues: CASSPLSLFEQFF.

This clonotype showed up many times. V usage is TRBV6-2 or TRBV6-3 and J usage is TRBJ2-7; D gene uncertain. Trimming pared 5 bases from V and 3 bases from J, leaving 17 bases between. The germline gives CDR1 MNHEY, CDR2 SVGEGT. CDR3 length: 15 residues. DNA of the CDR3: TGTGCCAGCAGTCACGACCGGGCCCCGCACTACGAGCAGTACTTC. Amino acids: CASSHDRAPHYEQYF.

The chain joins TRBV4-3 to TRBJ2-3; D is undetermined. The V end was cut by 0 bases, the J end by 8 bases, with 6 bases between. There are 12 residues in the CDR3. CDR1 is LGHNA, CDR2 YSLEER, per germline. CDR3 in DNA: TGCGCCAGCAGCCAAGACAGAGGTACGCAGTATTTT. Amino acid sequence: CASSQDRGTQYF.

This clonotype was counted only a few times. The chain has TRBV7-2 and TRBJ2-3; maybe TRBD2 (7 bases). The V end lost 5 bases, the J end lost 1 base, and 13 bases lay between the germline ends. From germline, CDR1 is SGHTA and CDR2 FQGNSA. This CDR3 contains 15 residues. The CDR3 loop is CASSPIGGRTDTQYF. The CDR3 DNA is TGTGCCAGCAGCCCCATCGGGGGGCGCACAGATACGCAGTATTTT.

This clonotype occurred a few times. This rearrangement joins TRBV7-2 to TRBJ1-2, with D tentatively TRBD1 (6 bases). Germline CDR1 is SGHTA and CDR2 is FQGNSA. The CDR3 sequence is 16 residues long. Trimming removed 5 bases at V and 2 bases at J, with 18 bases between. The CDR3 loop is CASSPDETGLNYGYTF. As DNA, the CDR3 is TGTGCCAGCAGCCCTGACGAGACAGGACTAAACTATGGCTACACCTTC.

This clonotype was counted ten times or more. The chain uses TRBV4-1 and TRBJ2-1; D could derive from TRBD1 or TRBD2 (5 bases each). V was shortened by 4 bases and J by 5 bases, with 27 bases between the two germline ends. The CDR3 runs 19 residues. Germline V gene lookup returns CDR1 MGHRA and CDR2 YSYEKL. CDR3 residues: CASSRGAVGAETVDNEQFF. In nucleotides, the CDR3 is TGCGCCAGCAGCCGAGGGGCGGTTGGAGCGGAGACGGTGGACAATGAGCAGTTCTTC.

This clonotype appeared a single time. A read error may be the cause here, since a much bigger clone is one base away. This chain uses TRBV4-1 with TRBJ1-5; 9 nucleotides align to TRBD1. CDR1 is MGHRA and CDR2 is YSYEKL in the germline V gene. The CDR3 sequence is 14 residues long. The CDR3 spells CASGQDRGNQPQHF. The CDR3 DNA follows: TGCGCCAGCGGCCAAGACAGGGGGAATCAGCCCCAGCATTTT.

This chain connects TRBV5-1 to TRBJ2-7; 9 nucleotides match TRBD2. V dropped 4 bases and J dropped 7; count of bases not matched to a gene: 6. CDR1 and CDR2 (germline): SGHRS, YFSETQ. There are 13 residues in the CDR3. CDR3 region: CASSSSGSLEQYF. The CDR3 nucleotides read TGCGCCAGCAGCAGTAGCGGGAGTTTGGAGCAGTACTTC.

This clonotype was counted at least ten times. The CDR3 region has the DNA TGCAGTGCTGGGGGACAGATGATGGGGGATACGCAGTATTTT. Translating gives CSAGGQMMGDTQYF. J is TRBJ2-3 and V is TRBV20-1; 7 bases are a match to TRBD1. Germline trimming cut 5 bases from V and 6 bases from J; bases unmatched to any gene: 11. The CDR3 spans 14 residues. The V gene's germline CDR1 is DFQATT and CDR2 SNEGSKA (reference sequence).

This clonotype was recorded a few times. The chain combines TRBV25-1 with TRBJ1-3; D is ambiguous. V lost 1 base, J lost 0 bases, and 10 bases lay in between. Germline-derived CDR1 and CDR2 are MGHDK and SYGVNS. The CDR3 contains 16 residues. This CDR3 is CASSEFVLSSGNTIYF. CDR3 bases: TGTGCCAGCAGTGAATTTGTCTTGAGCTCTGGAAACACCATATATTTT.

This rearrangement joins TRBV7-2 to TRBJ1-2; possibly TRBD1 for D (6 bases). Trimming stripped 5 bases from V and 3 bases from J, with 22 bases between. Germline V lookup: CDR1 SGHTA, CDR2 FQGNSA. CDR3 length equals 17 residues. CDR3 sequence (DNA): TGTGCCAGCAGCCCAAACGTAGGTACAGGGCTGGACTATGGCTACACCTTC. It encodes CASSPNVGTGLDYGYTF.

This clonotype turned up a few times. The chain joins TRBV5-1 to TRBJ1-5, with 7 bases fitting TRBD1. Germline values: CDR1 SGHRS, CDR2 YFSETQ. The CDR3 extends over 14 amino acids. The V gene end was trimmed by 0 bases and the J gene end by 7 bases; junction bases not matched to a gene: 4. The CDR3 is CASSLGQGVQPQHF. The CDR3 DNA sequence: TGCGCCAGCAGCTTGGGGCAGGGGGTACAGCCCCAGCATTTT.

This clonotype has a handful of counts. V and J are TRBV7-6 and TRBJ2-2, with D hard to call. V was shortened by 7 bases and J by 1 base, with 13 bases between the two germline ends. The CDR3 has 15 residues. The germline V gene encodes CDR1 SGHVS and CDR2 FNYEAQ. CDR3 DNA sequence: TGTGCCAGCACCAAAACCGTAGGGAACACCGGGGAGCTGTTTTTT. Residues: CASTKTVGNTGELFF.

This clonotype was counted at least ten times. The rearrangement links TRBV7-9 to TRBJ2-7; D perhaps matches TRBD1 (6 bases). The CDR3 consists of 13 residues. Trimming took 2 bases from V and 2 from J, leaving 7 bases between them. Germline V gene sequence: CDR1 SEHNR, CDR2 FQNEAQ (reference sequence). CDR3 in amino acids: CASSLSGAYEQYF. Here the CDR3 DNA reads TGTGCCAGCAGCTTATCAGGGGCCTACGAGCAGTACTTC.

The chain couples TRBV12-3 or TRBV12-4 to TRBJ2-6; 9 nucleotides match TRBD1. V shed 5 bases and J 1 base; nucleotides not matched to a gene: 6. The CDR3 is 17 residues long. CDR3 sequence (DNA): TGTGCCAGCAGTCCGGGACAGGGTCTTTCTGGGGCCAACGTCCTGACTTTC. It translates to CASSPGQGLSGANVLTF.

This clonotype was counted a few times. The CDR3 spells CATSEEGRQFF. The CDR3 DNA is TGTGCCACCAGTGAGGAGGGTCGGCAGTTCTTC. The genes are TRBV24-1 and TRBJ2-1; possibly TRBD2 for D (6 bases). This CDR3 is 11 amino acids long. The germline gives CDR1 KGHDR, CDR2 SFDVKD. With 4 bases removed from V and 12 bases from J, the gap between germline ends came to 9 bases.

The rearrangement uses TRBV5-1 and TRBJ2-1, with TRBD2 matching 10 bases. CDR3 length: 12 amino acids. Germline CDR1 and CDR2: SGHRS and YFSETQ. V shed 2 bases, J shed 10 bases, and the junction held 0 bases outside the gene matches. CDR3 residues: CASSFSGREQFF. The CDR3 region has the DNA TGCGCCAGCAGCTTTAGCGGGAGGGAGCAGTTCTTC. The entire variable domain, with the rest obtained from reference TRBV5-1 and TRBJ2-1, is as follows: KAGVTQTPRYLIKTRGQQVTLSCSPISGHRSVSWYQQTPGQGLQFLFEYFSETQRNKGNFPGRFSGRQFSNSRSEMNVSTLELGDSALYLCASSFSGREQFFGPGTRLTVL.

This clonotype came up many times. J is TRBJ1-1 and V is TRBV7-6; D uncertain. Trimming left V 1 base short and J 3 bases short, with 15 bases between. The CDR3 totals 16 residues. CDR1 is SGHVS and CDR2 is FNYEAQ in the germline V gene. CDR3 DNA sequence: TGTGCCAGCAGCTTAGGGAGAAGCTTACTCCACACTGAAGCTTTCTTT. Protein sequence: CASSLGRSLLHTEAFF. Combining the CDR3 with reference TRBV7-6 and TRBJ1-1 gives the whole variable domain GAGVSQSPRYKVTKRGQDVALRCDPISGHVSLYWYRQALGQGPEFLTYFNYEAQQDKSGLPNDRFSAERPEGSISTLTIQRTEQRDSAMYRCASSLGRSLLHTEAFFGQGTRLTVV.

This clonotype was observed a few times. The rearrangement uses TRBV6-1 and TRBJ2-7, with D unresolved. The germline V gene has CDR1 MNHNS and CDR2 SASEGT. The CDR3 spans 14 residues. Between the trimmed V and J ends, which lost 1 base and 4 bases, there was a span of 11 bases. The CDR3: CASSEGPAGYEQYF. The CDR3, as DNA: TGTGCCAGCAGTGAAGGGCCAGCCGGATACGAGCAGTACTTC.

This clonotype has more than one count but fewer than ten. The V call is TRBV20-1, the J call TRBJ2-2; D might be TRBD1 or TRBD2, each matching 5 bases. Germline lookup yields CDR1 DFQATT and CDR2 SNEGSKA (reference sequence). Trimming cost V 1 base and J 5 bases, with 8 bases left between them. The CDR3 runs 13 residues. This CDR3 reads CSARAGGTGELFF. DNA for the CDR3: TGCAGTGCTAGAGCTGGGGGAACCGGGGAGCTGTTTTTT.

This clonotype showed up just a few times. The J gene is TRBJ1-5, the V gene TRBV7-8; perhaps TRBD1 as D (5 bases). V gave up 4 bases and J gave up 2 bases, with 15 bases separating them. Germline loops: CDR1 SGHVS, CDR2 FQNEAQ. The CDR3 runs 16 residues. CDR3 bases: TGTGCCAGCAGCTCCAACTTTTTGGGGGGCAATCAGCCCCAGCATTTT. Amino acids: CASSSNFLGGNQPQHF.

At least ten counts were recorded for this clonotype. This CDR3 reads CASSPRQGGNEQYF. The CDR3 coding sequence is TGTGCCAGCTCACCACGTCAGGGAGGGAACGAGCAGTACTTC. The chain links TRBV18 to TRBJ2-7, with TRBD2 matching over 7 bases. This CDR3 is built from 14 residues. V gave up 1 base and J gave up 5 bases; unmatched junction bases: 5. Germline loops: CDR1 KGHSH, CDR2 LQKENI.

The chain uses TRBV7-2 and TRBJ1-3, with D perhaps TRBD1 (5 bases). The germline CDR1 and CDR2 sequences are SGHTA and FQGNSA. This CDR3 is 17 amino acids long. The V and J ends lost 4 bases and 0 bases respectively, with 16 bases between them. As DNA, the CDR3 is TGTGCCAGCAGCTCCCCCCGGGGCTCCTTCTCTGGAAACACCATATATTTT. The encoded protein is CASSSPRGSFSGNTIYF.